Sequencing of this TCR beta chain was carried out in a study of blood T cell repertoires in COVID-19. As for the study in general: Sites across the United States, Italy and Spain contributed samples from acute and convalescent COVID-19. PBMCs, B-cell-depleted T cells, or T cells were the source of the cDNA or gDNA that made up the material.

Germline CDR1 and CDR2: MGHRA and YSYEKL. Germline trimming cut 5 bases from V and 8 bases from J; bases unmatched to any gene: 14. The CDR3 consists of 15 residues. Original processing notes: The assay estimated nucleated cells by amplifying reference gene primers. Libraries were prepared by immunoSEQ multiplex PCR; TCRdb keeps only in-frame clonotypes and omits some of them. The DNA gave D and trimming, while V, J and clone size come from that table. The sample has approximately 280,000 clones; around 90% are singletons. The chain employs TRBV4-1 and TRBJ1-2, with 7 bases identical to TRBD1. This TCR was recovered from a man aged 18 to 30 with active or convalescent COVID-19. The specimen sequenced was peripheral blood. The CDR3 coding sequence is TGCGCCAGCAGCTCCCAGACAGGGAACGGTAAAGGCTACACCTTC. Protein: CASSSQTGNGKGYTF.